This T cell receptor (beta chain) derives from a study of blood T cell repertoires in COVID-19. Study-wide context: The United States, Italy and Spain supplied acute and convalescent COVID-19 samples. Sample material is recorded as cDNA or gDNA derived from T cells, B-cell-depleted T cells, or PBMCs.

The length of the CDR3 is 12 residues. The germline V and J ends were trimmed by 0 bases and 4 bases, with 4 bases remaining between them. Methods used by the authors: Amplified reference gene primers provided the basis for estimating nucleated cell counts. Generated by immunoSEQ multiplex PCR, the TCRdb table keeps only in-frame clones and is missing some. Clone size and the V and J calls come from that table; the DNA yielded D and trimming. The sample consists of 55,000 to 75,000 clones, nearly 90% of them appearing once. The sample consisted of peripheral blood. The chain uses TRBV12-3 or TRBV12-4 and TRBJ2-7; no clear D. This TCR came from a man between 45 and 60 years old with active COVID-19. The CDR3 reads CASSLARYEQYF. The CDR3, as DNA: TGTGCCAGCAGTTTAGCGCGATACGAGCAGTACTTC.